The 2 T cell receptor beta chains presented below share a single source sample, sequenced in a study of blood T cell repertoires in COVID-19. The data were produced by immunoSEQ multiplex PCR, yet TCRdb's version contains in-frame clones alone and is incomplete. The repertoire holds roughly 150,000 clones, with 80% to 90% as singletons. Sequences were obtained from peripheral blood. All receptors derive from a woman aged 45-65 years with COVID-19, enrolled during active disease.

The V gene is TRBV19, the J gene TRBJ2-1, with 12 nucleotides matching TRBD1. This CDR3 comprises 16 residues. Trimming at V came to 4 bases and at J to 8 bases, leaving 9 bases not matched to a gene. Germline values: CDR1 LNHDA, CDR2 SQIVND (reference sequence). The CDR3 loop is CASSTQPGQGADEQFF. The CDR3 nucleotides are TGTGCCAGTAGTACCCAACCGGGACAGGGGGCCGATGAGCAGTTCTTC.

This sequence joins TRBV3-1 (or the pseudogene TRBV3-2) and TRBJ2-6, with TRBD1 as a possible D gene (6 bases). Trimming stripped 0 bases from V and 0 bases from J, with 15 bases between. Germline V gene lookup returns CDR1 LGHDT and CDR2 YNNKEL (reference sequence). CDR3 length equals 19 residues. Written as DNA, the CDR3 is TGTGCCAGCAGCCAAGATCGTCACAGGGCCAACTCTGGGGCCAACGTCCTGACTTTC. This translates into CASSQDRHRANSGANVLTF.